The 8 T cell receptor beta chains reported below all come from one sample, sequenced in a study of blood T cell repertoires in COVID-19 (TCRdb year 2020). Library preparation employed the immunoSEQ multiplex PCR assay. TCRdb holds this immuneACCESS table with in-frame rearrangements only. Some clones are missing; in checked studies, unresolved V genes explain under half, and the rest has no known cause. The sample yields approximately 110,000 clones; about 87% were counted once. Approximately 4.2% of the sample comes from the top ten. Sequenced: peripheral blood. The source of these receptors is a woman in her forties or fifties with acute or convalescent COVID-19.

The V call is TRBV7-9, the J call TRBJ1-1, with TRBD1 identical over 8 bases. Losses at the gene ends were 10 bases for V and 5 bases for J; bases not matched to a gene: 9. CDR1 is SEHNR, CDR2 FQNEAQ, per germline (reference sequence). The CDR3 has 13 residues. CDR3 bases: TGTGCCACCAGAGGACAGGGAGGAACTGAAGCTTTCTTT. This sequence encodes CATRGQGGTEAFF.

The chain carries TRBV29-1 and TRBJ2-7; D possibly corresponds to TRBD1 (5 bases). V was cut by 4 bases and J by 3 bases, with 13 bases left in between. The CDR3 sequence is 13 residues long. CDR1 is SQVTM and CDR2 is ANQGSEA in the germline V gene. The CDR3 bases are TGCAGCGTTGCCGGTGGACACCGCTACGAGCAGTACTTC. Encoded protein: CSVAGGHRYEQYF.

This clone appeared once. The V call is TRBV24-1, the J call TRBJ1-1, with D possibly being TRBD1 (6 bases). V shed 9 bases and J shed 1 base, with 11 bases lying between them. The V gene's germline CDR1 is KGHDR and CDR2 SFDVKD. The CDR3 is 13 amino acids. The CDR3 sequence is CATRGGRNTEAFF. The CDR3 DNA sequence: TGTGCCACCCGAGGGGGAAGGAACACTGAAGCTTTCTTT.

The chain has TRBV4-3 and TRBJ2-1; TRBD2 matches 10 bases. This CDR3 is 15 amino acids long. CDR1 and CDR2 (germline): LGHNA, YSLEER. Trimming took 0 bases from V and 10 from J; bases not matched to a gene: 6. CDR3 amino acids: CASSQDTLAGEEQFF. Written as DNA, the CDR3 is TGCGCCAGCAGCCAAGATACGCTAGCGGGAGAAGAGCAGTTCTTC.

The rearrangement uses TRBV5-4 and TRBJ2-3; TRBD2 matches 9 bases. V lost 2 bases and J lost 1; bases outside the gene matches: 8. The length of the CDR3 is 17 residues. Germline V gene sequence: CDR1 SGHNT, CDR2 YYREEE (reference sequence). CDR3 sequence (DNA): TGTGCCAGCAGCTTAGCCGCGGGAGGGTTCCGCACAGATACGCAGTATTTT. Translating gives CASSLAAGGFRTDTQYF.

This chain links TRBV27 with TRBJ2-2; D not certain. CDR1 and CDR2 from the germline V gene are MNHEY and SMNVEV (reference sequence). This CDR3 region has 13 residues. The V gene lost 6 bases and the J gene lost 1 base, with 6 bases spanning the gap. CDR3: CASSTGNTGELFF. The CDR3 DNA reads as TGTGCCAGCAGCACCGGGAACACCGGGGAGCTGTTTTTT.

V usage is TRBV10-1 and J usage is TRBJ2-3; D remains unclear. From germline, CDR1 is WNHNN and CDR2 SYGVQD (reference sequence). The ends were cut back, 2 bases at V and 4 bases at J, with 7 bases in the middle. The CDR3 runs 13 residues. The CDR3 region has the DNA TGCGCCAGCAGTGAGGTTCGTGCAGATACGCAGTATTTT. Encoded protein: CASSEVRADTQYF.

The CDR3 DNA reads TGTGCCAGTAGTATGGGGACAGCGAACTATGGCTACACCTTC. Amino acid sequence: CASSMGTANYGYTF. This chain uses TRBV19 with TRBJ1-2, with 7 bases aligning to TRBD1. CDR1 is LNHDA, CDR2 SQIVND, per germline (reference sequence). J lost 2 bases, V lost 3 bases, and 3 bases had no gene match. CDR3 length equals 14 residues.